The source of this T cell receptor (beta chain) is a study of cytomegalovirus exposure and HLA in healthy donors. The V end was cut by 8 bases, the J end by 0 bases, with 10 bases between. The CDR3 runs 13 residues. Germline CDR1 and CDR2: SNHLY and FYNNEI. Study findings and constraints: Despite most TCR sequences being rare, some public TCRs occurred in many donors.

This clone was seen just once. Its antigen is not known. Assay: immunoSEQ multiplex PCR; the TCRdb copy retains only in-frame clones and omits some. This repertoire shows about 89,000 clones, roughly 80% found once; its top ten account for 12%. This chain uses TRBV2 with TRBJ1-1; D unresolved. Sequenced input: PBMCs. The sequence came from a young woman in good health and CMV-seropositive. In DNA form, the CDR3 reads TGTGCCAGCGTTCCAGGCGTGAACACTGAAGCTTTCTTT. Translated, it gives CASVPGVNTEAFF.